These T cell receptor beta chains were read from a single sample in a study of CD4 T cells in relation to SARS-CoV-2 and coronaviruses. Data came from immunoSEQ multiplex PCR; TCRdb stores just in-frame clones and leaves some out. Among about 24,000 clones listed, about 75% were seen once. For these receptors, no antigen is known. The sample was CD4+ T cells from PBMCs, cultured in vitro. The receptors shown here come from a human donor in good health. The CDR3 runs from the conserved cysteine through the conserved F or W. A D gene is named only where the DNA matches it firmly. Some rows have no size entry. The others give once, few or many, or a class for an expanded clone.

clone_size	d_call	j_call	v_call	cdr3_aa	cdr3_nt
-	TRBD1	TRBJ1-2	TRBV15	CATSYSHQGADGYTF	TGTGCCACCAGCTATTCACATCAGGGGGCGGATGGCTACACCTTC
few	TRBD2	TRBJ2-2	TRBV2	CASSPSRGVNTGELFF	TGTGCCAGCAGCCCGTCTCGGGGGGTGAACACCGGGGAGCTGTTTTTT
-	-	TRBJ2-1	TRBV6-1	CASSEGGRGLLFKQFF	TGTGCCAGCAGTGAAGGGGGGCGGGGCCTTTTGTTTAAGCAGTTCTTC
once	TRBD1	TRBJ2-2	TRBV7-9	CASSFWDSDTGELFF	TGTGCCAGCAGCTTCTGGGACAGTGACACCGGGGAGCTGTTTTTT
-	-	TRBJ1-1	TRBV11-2	CASSLDRLNTEAFF	TGTGCCAGCAGTTTGGACAGATTGAACACTGAAGCTTTCTTT
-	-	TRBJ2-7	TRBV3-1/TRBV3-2	CASSQGVLDGTYEQYF	TGTGCCAGCAGCCAAGGGGTTCTGGACGGGACCTACGAGCAGTACTTC
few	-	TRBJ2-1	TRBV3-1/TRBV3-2	CASSQKKGGGDEQFF	TGTGCCAGCAGCCAAAAGAAGGGTGGCGGCGATGAGCAGTTCTTC
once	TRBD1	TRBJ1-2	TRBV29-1	CSGGTGDNGYTF	TGCAGCGGCGGGACAGGGGACAATGGCTACACCTTC
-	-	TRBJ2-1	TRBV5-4	CASSFAGGVWNEQFF	TGTGCCAGCAGCTTTGCTGGCGGGGTTTGGAATGAGCAGTTCTTC
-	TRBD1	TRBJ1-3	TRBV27	CASSGRTRGSSGNTIYF	TGTGCCAGCAGTGGGAGGACCAGGGGGAGCTCTGGAAACACCATATATTTT
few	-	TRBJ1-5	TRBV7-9	CASSLGGHGPQHF	TGTGCCAGCAGCTTAGGGGGGCATGGGCCCCAGCATTTT
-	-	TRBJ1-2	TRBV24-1	CATSDDDRFYGYTF	TGTGCCACCAGTGATGATGACAGGTTCTATGGCTACACCTTC
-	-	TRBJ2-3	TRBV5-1	CASSITLQAVGDTQYF	TGCGCCAGCAGCATAACATTACAGGCGGTAGGTGATACGCAGTATTTT
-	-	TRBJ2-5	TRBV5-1	CASKIWGAETQYF	TGCGCCAGCAAAATCTGGGGCGCCGAGACCCAGTACTTC
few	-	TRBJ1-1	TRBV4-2	CASSQVDMNTEAFF	TGTGCCAGCAGCCAAGTGGACATGAACACTGAAGCTTTCTTT
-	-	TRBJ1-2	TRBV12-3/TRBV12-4	CASSPDTYYGYTF	TGTGCCAGCAGCCCCGACACATACTATGGCTACACCTTC
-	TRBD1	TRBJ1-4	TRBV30	CAWSVDRGRKLFF	TGTGCCTGGAGTGTAGACAGGGGCCGCAAACTGTTTTTT
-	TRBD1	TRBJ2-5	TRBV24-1	CATSDSAAGTVFAETQYF	TGTGCCACCAGTGATAGTGCCGCCGGGACAGTGTTCGCCGAGACCCAGTACTTC